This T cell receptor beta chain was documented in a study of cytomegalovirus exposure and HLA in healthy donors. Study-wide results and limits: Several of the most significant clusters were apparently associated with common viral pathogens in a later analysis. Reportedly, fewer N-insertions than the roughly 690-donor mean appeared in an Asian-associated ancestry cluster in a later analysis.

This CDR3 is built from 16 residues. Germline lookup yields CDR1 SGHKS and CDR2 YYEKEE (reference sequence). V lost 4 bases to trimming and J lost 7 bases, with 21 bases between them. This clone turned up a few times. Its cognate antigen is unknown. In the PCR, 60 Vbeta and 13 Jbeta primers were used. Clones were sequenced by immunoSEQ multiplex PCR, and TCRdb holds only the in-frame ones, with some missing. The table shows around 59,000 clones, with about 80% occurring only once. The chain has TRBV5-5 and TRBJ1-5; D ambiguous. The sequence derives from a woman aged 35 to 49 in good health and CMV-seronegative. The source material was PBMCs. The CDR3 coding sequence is TGTGCCAGCAGCATAAAGGGCCCGGGAGAGAGGCAGCCCCAGCATTTT. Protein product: CASSIKGPGERQPQHF.